These T cell receptor beta chains were read from a single sample in a study of shared clonotypes between healthy human individuals. The method was immunoSEQ multiplex PCR; TCRdb's version includes in-frame clones alone and lacks a portion of them. The sample lists approximately 2.5 million clones, more than 80% seen once, with about 0.13% in the top ten. The specimen was naive CD4+ T cells sorted from blood. These receptor sequences come from a man younger than 35 in good health. Both conserved end residues are part of each CDR3. D genes are given only for firm matches. Size is omitted from some rows. Given values are once, few, many or a class for expanded clones.

TGTGCCAGCAGCTTTTGGGGGGGTTCCTACAATGAGCAGTTCTTC,CASSFWGGSYNEQFF,TRBV28,TRBD2,TRBJ2-1,NA
TGTGCCAGCAGTTACGGAGGGGGCACTAACTATGGCTACACCTTC,CASSYGGGTNYGYTF,TRBV6-6,TRBD1,TRBJ1-2,NA
TGTGCCAGTACGGTACAGGGGAACACCGGGGAGCTGTTTTTT,CASTVQGNTGELFF,TRBV19,NA,TRBJ2-2,once
TGTGCCAGCAGGCGGGGGGTAAATAAAGATGAGCAGTTCTTC,CASRRGVNKDEQFF,TRBV6-1,TRBD2,TRBJ2-1,NA
TGTGCCAGTAGAAGCCGAGGGAACCAAGAGACCCAGTACTTC,CASRSRGNQETQYF,TRBV19,NA,TRBJ2-5,NA
TGCGCCAGCAGCCAATTTAGCGGGGGGGCCGTGGAGACCCAGTACTTC,CASSQFSGGAVETQYF,TRBV4-1,TRBD2,TRBJ2-5,once
TGTGCCAGCAGACCGACGGGTTCCTATAATTCACCCCTCCACTTT,CASRPTGSYNSPLHF,TRBV28,NA,TRBJ1-6,NA
TGTGCCAGCACAGGGGACGGTAATCAGCCCCAGCATTTT,CASTGDGNQPQHF,TRBV7-9,NA,TRBJ1-5,NA
TGTGCCAGCAGCTTAGGGGCGACGAGCGAGCAGTACTTC,CASSLGATSEQYF,TRBV7-9,NA,TRBJ2-7,NA
TGCGCCAGCAGCTTGGCACTAGCGGGCATCAATGAGCAGTTCTTC,CASSLALAGINEQFF,TRBV5-1,TRBD2,TRBJ2-1,once
TGCGCCAGCAGCCAAGAGGGCTTGGGGCATGGCGGGGAGCTGTTTTTT,CASSQEGLGHGGELFF,TRBV4-1,NA,TRBJ2-2,NA
TGTGCCAGCAGCCAGAGCTCCTATAATTCACCCCTCCACTTT,CASSQSSYNSPLHF,TRBV6-5,NA,TRBJ1-6,once
TGCGCCAGCAGCCAAGCCTTCCTAGCGGGGGTCTCCTACAATGAGCAGTTCTTC,CASSQAFLAGVSYNEQFF,TRBV4-1,TRBD2,TRBJ2-1,NA
TGTGCCAGCAGTCCCGAAGGGCCCAACACTGAAGCTTTCTTT,CASSPEGPNTEAFF,TRBV27,NA,TRBJ1-1,NA
TGCGCCAGCAGCCCGGAGGTATTGGGGCCCCAAGAGACCCAGTACTTC,CASSPEVLGPQETQYF,TRBV5-1,NA,TRBJ2-5,NA
TGTGCCAGTAGTATCCCGACAGGGACTGGAAACACCATATATTTT,CASSIPTGTGNTIYF,TRBV19,TRBD1,TRBJ1-3,NA
TGTGCCAGCTCACCGACTCAGGGAAAGGGTCAGCCCCAGCATTTT,CASSPTQGKGQPQHF,TRBV18,NA,TRBJ1-5,NA
TGCGCCAGCAGTCCTACGACTAGCGGGACAGATACGCAGTATTTT,CASSPTTSGTDTQYF,TRBV10-1,TRBD2,TRBJ2-3,NA
TGTGCCATCAGCCACGAGGGGGCGCTTGGCTACACCTTC,CAISHEGALGYTF,TRBV10-3,TRBD1,TRBJ1-2,NA
TGTGCCAGCAGTGTGTCTAGCGGACTATACAATGAGCAGTTCTTC,CASSVSSGLYNEQFF,TRBV6-4,TRBD2,TRBJ2-1,NA
TGTGCCAGCCAAGACAGAGAAGCTTTCTTT,CASQDREAFF,TRBV28,NA,TRBJ1-1,NA
TGTGCCAGCAGTGACCCGATAGAGAGGTCACGCGGGGGGCCGAACACCGGGGAGCTGTTTTTT,CASSDPIERSRGGPNTGELFF,TRBV6-4,TRBD2,TRBJ2-2,NA
TGTGCCAGCAGCTTACTAGGGGCAGAGACCCAGTACTTC,CASSLLGAETQYF,TRBV5-6,NA,TRBJ2-5,NA